This TCR beta chain came from a study of T cell changes during pregnancy in multiple sclerosis. The assay was immunoSEQ multiplex PCR, and TCRdb's table has in-frame clones only and misses some. The top ten clones hold approximately 18% of a sample with 15,000 to 18,000 clones, about 80% of them seen once. Trimming took 3 bases from V and 6 from J; bases not matched to a gene: 9. The CDR3 consists of 15 residues. The germline V gene has CDR1 LNHNV and CDR2 YYDKDF (reference sequence). V is TRBV15 and J is TRBJ2-7; 9 bases match TRBD1. Sequences were derived from CD8+ T cells from peripheral blood mononuclear cells, sampled after pregnancy. This receptor was identified in a female donor in good health, enrolled as a control in a pregnancy study. The CDR3 DNA reads TGTGCCACCAGCAGGGATACAGGGGGCGTATCCGAGCAGTACTTC. It specifies CATSRDTGGVSEQYF.